This T cell receptor beta chain was sequenced in a study of shared clonotypes between healthy human individuals. TCRdb's table, derived via immunoSEQ multiplex PCR, lists solely in-frame clones and lacks some. The table includes approximately 2.5 million clones, over 85% detected once. The donors, healthy adults who were HIV-negative, had experienced no recent acute infections or vaccinations. Partitioning of CD4+ cells yielded a CD45RA+ naive subset and a CD45RA-negative memory subset. Regarding the study as a whole: The generation probabilities recorded for non-shared clonotypes fell below those of clonotypes shared by all four donors. At large depth, rarefaction still showed sorted-subset sequencing to be incomplete.

The CDR3 has 13 amino acids. V lost 1 base and J 3 bases, leaving 6 bases between the germline ends. Germline V lookup: CDR1 SEHNR, CDR2 FQNEAQ (reference sequence). This clone has more than one count but fewer than ten. Its antigen is unknown. This CDR3 is also generated by other DNA sequences in the sample. The TCR originated in a man aged 18 to 29 in good health. The specimen sequenced was naive CD4+ T cells sorted from blood. Indicated subset: CD45RA+ positively selected. The chain carries TRBV7-9 and TRBJ1-2, with D tentatively TRBD1 (6 bases). The CDR3 sequence: CASSLGQDYGYTF. DNA of the CDR3: TGTGCCAGCAGCTTAGGACAGGACTATGGCTACACCTTC.